This T cell receptor beta chain was observed in a study of control samples from healthy donors and cancer patients. CDR1 and CDR2 (germline): WNHNN, SYGVQD (reference sequence). Trimming took 6 bases from V and 2 from J; bases not matched to a gene: 5. The CDR3 is 15 amino acids. Libraries were prepared by immunoSEQ multiplex PCR; TCRdb keeps only in-frame clonotypes and omits some of them. Here the sample spans 100,000 to 150,000 clones, 85% to 95% being singletons. This receptor was obtained from a man older than 75 with head and neck cancer. V and J are TRBV10-1 and TRBJ2-3; 10 bases are shared with TRBD2. Input material: PBMCs. CDR3 DNA sequence: TGCGCCAGCAGACCGACTAGCGGGCCCACAGATACGCAGTATTTT. Its protein is CASRPTSGPTDTQYF.